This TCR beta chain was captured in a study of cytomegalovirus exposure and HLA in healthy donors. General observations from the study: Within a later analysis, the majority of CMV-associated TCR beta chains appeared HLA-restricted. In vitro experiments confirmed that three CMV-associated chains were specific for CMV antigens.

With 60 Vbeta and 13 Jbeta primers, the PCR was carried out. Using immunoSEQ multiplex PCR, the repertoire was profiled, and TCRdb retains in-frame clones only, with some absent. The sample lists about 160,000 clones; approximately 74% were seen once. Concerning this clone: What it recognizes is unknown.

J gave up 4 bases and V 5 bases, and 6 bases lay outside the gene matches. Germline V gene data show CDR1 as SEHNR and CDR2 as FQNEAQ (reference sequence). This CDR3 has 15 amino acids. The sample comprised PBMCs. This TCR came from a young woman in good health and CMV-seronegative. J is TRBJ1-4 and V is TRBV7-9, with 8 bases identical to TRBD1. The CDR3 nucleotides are TGTGCCAGCAGCCCAGGACAGGGCCTTAATGAAAAACTGTTTTTT. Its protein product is CASSPGQGLNEKLFF.